This TCR beta chain was sequenced for a study of T cells in Graves' hyperthyroidism and ophthalmopathy. Patients counted as stable if ophthalmopathy did not develop within 18 months. An approximately 10 ml volume of fresh peripheral blood provided the PBMCs. The CDR3 regions of TCR beta were amplified from RNA transcripts. The TCR CDR3 was amplified in a first-round RT-PCR using the HTBI primer set. MiXCR was run by TCRdb on the multiplex PCR reads, yielding one entry per CDR3 protein. The sample shows 500,000 to 550,000 distinct CDR3 sequences, around 21% of them seen only once. CDR1 and CDR2 (germline): MNHEY, SVGEGT. CDR3 length equals 18 residues. The germline V and J ends were trimmed by 5 bases and 3 bases, with 26 bases remaining between them.

Input material: blood. The chain links TRBV6-2 or TRBV6-3 to TRBJ2-7, with D perhaps being TRBD1 or TRBD2 (5 bases each). This receptor was identified in a man aged 18 to 30 with Graves' hyperthyroidism. The CDR3 spells CASSRMGLRDGRFYEQYF. CDR3 DNA: TGTGCCAGCAGTCGCATGGGGCTCCGGGACGGCCGTTTCTACGAGCAGTACTTC.